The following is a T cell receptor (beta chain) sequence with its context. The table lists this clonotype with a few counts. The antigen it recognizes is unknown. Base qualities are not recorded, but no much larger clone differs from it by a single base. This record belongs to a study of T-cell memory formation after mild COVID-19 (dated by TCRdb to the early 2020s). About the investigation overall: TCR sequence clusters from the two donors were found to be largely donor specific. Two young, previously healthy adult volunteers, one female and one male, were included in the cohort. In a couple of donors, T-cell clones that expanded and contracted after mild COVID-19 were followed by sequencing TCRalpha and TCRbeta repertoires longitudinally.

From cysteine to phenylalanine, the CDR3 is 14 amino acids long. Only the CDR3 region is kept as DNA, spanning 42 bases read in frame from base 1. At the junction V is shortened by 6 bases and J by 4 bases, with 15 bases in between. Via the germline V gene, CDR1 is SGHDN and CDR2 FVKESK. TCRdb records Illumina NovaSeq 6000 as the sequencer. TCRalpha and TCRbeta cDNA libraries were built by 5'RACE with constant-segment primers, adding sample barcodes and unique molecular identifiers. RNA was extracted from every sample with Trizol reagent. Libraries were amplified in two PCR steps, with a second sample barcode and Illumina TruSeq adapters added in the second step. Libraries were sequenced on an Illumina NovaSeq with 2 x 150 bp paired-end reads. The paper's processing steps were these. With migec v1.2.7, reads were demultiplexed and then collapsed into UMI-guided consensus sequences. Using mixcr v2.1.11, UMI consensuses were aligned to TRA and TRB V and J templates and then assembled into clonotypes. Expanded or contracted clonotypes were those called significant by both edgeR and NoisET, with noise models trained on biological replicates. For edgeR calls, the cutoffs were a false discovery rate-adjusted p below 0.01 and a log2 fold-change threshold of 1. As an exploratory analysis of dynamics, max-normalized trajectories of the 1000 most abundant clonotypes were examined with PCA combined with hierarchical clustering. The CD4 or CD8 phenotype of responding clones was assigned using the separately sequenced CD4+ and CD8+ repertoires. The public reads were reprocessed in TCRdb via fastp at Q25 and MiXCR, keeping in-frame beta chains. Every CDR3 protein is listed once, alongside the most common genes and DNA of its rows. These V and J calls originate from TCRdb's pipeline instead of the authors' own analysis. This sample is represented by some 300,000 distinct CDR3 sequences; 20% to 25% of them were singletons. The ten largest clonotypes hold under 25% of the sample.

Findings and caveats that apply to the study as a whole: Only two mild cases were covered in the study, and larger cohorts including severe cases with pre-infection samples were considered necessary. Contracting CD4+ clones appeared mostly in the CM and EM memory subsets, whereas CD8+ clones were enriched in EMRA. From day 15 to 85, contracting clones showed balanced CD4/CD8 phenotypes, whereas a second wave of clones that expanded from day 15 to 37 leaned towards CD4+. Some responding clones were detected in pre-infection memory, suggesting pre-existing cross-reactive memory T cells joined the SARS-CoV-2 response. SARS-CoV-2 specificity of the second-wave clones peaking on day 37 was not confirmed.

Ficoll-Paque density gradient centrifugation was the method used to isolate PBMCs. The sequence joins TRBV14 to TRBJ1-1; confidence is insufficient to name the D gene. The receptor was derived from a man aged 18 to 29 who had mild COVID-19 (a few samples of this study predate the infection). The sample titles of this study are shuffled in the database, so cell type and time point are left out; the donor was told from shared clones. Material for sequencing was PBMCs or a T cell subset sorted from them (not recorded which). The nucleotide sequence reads TGTGCCAGCAGTCAGCTTCGAGACGGCACTGAAGCTTTCTTT. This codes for CASSQLRDGTEAFF.